This T cell receptor (beta chain) came from a study of shared clonotypes between healthy human individuals. Study-level information: Each donor's CD8 memory used one plate, CD8 naive two, each CD4 subset three.

V lost 6 bases, J lost 4 bases, and 10 bases lay in between. The CDR3 has 13 amino acids. The germline V gene has CDR1 MNHNS and CDR2 SASEGT. Produced via immunoSEQ multiplex PCR; TCRdb's table is partial and in-frame only. The table has roughly 1,500,000 clones, under 99% seen once. The clonotype originates from a man aged 25-45 years in good health. Sequenced: naive CD4+ T cells sorted from blood. The subset: CD45RA+ positively selected. The chain has TRBV6-1 and TRBJ2-1; no firm D call. This chain's CDR3 is CASSERPYNEQFF. In DNA, the CDR3 is TGTGCCAGCAGCGAACGACCTTACAATGAGCAGTTCTTC.